A selection of T cell receptor beta chains follows, all from one sample in a study of PD-1 blockade in classical Hodgkin lymphoma. Only in-frame clones appear in the TCRdb table, and some are missing; sequencing was by immunoSEQ multiplex PCR. The sample comprises approximately 25,000 clones, almost 70% of which are singletons, and 2.5% to 3.5% rests with the top ten. The source material was peripheral blood mononuclear cells (PBMCs), sampled at baseline. The receptor set was obtained from a human donor with classical Hodgkin lymphoma. Both conserved end residues are part of each CDR3. The D gene is left open where the match is weak. Rows give clone size only sometimes, using once, few, many, or a class for an expanded clone.

V gene: TRBV4-1; D gene: NA; CDR3 length: 16; clone size: few; J gene: TRBJ2-1; CDR3 DNA: TGCGCCAGCAGCCTCCCGGTCCCGGGGGGCAGGGCTGAGCAGTTCTTC; CDR3 protein: CASSLPVPGGRAEQFF
V gene: TRBV5-6; D gene: TRBD1; CDR3 length: 15; clone size: NA; J gene: TRBJ2-2; CDR3 DNA: TGTGCCAGCAGGGGGGACAGAACGGACACCGGGGAGCTGTTTTTT; CDR3 protein: CASRGDRTDTGELFF
V gene: TRBV19; D gene: TRBD2; CDR3 length: 14; clone size: NA; J gene: TRBJ2-5; CDR3 DNA: TGTGCCAGCGGGACTAGCGGGGATCTGGAGACCCAGTACTTC; CDR3 protein: CASGTSGDLETQYF
V gene: TRBV2; D gene: NA; CDR3 length: 14; clone size: NA; J gene: TRBJ1-4; CDR3 DNA: TGTGCCAGCAGTGAGGCCTCAACTAATGAAAAACTGTTTTTT; CDR3 protein: CASSEASTNEKLFF
V gene: TRBV2; D gene: NA; CDR3 length: 13; clone size: NA; J gene: TRBJ2-5; CDR3 DNA: TGTGCCAGCAGTGAACAGGCCGCTGAGACCCAGTACTTC; CDR3 protein: CASSEQAAETQYF
V gene: TRBV5-4; D gene: TRBD1; CDR3 length: 15; clone size: NA; J gene: TRBJ2-5; CDR3 DNA: TGTGCCAGCAGCCCCAACAGGGGTCCCCAAGAGACCCAGTACTTC; CDR3 protein: CASSPNRGPQETQYF
V gene: TRBV7-7; D gene: NA; CDR3 length: 13; clone size: NA; J gene: TRBJ2-7; CDR3 DNA: TGTGCTAGCAGCTTCGGGGACTCCTACGAGCAGTACTTC; CDR3 protein: CASSFGDSYEQYF
V gene: TRBV6-1; D gene: NA; CDR3 length: 15; clone size: NA; J gene: TRBJ1-3; CDR3 DNA: TGTGCCAGCAGTGAAGCTATGTACTCTGGAAACACCATATATTTT; CDR3 protein: CASSEAMYSGNTIYF
V gene: TRBV4-3; D gene: TRBD1; CDR3 length: 14; clone size: once; J gene: TRBJ2-1; CDR3 DNA: TGCGCCAGCAGCCAGGAGGACAGGGGTAATGAGCAGTTCTTC; CDR3 protein: CASSQEDRGNEQFF
V gene: TRBV14; D gene: TRBD1; CDR3 length: 13; clone size: NA; J gene: TRBJ1-2; CDR3 DNA: TGTGCCAGCAGCCCCGGGACAGGGGGGGGCTACACCTTC; CDR3 protein: CASSPGTGGGYTF
V gene: TRBV6-1; D gene: NA; CDR3 length: 14; clone size: few; J gene: TRBJ1-4; CDR3 DNA: TGTGCCAGCAGGGCCGCTACAGGTCTGGAAAAACTGTTTTTT; CDR3 protein: CASRAATGLEKLFF
V gene: TRBV7-2; D gene: NA; CDR3 length: 15; clone size: NA; J gene: TRBJ1-5; CDR3 DNA: TGTGCCAGCAGCTTAGTCGGGCAGCCCAATCAGCCCCAGCATTTT; CDR3 protein: CASSLVGQPNQPQHF